A selection of T cell receptor beta chains follows, all from one sample in a study of shared clonotypes between healthy human individuals. Assay: immunoSEQ multiplex PCR; the TCRdb copy retains only in-frame clones and omits some. The data show about 330,000 clones, with around 72% seen just once and 10% held by the top ten. Input material: memory CD4+ T cells sorted from blood. Receptors were obtained from a man aged 30-40 years in good health. CDR3s leave out the opening cysteine and the closing phenylalanine or tryptophan. Each record gives: D gene, clone size, J gene, V gene, CDR3 protein. The D gene is left open where the match is weak. Some rows have no size entry. The others give once, few or many, or a class for an expanded clone.

D gene: TRBD1; clone size: -; J gene: TRBJ2-3; V gene: TRBV10-1; CDR3 protein: ASSEPNPGQQNTDTQY
D gene: TRBD2; clone size: once; J gene: TRBJ2-4; V gene: TRBV29-1; CDR3 protein: SVSPSSGRAILNIQY
D gene: TRBD1; clone size: -; J gene: TRBJ2-7; V gene: TRBV5-4; CDR3 protein: ASSLPGQGSYEQY
D gene: -; clone size: once; J gene: TRBJ2-7; V gene: TRBV6-5; CDR3 protein: ASSYSLRGSYEQY
D gene: -; clone size: -; J gene: TRBJ2-2; V gene: TRBV19; CDR3 protein: ASSTYTANTGELF
D gene: TRBD1; clone size: -; J gene: TRBJ2-3; V gene: TRBV25-1; CDR3 protein: ASSSRDRVSDTQY
D gene: -; clone size: few; J gene: TRBJ1-4; V gene: TRBV6-1; CDR3 protein: ASTRGSGYEKLF
D gene: -; clone size: -; J gene: TRBJ2-3; V gene: TRBV28; CDR3 protein: ASSQAIPSTDTQY
D gene: TRBD1; clone size: -; J gene: TRBJ1-1; V gene: TRBV2; CDR3 protein: ASSSWTGAAF
D gene: -; clone size: -; J gene: TRBJ1-1; V gene: TRBV27; CDR3 protein: ASSPTDSSTEAF
D gene: TRBD1; clone size: many; J gene: TRBJ2-1; V gene: TRBV29-1; CDR3 protein: SVRQGVGSYNEQF